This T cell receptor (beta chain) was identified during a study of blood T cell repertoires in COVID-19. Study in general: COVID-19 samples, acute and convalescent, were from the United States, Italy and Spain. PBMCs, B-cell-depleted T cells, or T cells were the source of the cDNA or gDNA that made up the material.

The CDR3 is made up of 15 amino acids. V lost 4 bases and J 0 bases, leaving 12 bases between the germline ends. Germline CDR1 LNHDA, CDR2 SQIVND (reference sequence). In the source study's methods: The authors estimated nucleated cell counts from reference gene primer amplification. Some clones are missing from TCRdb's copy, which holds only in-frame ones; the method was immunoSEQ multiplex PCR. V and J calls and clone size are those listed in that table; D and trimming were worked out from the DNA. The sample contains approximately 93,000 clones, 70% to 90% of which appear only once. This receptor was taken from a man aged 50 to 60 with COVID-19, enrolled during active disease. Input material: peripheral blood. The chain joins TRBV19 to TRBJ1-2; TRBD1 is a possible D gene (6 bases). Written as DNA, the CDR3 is TGTGCCAGTAGTACCCGGACAGCAGCTAACTATGGCTACACCTTC. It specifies CASSTRTAANYGYTF.